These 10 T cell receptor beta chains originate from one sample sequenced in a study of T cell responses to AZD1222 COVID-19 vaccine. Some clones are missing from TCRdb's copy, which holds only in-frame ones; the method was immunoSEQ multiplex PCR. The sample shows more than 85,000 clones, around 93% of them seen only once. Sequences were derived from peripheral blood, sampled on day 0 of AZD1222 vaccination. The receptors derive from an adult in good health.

This CDR3 reads CAIRQTGDDTIYF. The CDR3 DNA sequence: TGTGCCATCAGACAGACAGGGGATGACACCATATATTTT. The chain employs TRBV10-3 and TRBJ1-3; 8 bases match TRBD1. Germline V gene lookup returns CDR1 ENHRY and CDR2 SYGVKD. The V segment lost 6 bases and the J segment 8 bases; nucleotides outside the gene matches: 6. This CDR3 contains 13 residues.

CDR3 nucleotide sequence: TGTGCCAGCAGCGTAGAAGGGTGGGGGCTGGGCACTGAAGCTTTCTTT. Translating it yields CASSVEGWGLGTEAFF. This chain links TRBV9 with TRBJ1-1; TRBD1 is a possible D gene (6 bases). Germline assignment: CDR1 SGDLS and CDR2 YYNGEE. The CDR3 runs 16 residues. V lost 0 bases and J lost 4, with 16 bases in between.

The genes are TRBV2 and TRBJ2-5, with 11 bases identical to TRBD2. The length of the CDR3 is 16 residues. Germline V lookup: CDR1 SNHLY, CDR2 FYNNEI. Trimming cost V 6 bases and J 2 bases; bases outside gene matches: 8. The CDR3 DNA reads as TGTGCCAGCAGAGGGCTAGCGGGAGGTAGTCAAGAGACCCAGTACTTC. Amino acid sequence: CASRGLAGGSQETQYF. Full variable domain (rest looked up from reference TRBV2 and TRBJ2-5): EPEVTQTPSHQVTQMGQEVILRCVPISNHLYFYWYRQILGQKVEFLVSFYNNEISEKSEIFDDQFSVERPDGSNFTLKIRSTKLEDSAMYFCASRGLAGGSQETQYFGPGTRLLVL.

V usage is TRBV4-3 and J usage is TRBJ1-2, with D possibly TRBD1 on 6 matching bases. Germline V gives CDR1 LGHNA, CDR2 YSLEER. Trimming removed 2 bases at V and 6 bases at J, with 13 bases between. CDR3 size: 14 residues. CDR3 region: CASSQPGAVDGYTF. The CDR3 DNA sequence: TGCGCCAGCAGCCAACCGGGGGCGGTAGATGGCTACACCTTC.

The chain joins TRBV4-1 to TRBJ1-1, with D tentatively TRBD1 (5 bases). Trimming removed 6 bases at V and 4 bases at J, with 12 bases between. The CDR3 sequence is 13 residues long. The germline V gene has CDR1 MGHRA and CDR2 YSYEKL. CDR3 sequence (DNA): TGCGCCAGCAGGCCTCAGGGAGGCACTGAAGCTTTCTTT. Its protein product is CASRPQGGTEAFF.

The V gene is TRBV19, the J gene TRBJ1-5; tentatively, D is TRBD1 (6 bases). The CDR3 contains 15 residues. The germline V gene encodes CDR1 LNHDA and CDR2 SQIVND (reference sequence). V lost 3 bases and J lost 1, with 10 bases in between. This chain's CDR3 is CASSMWGASNQPQHF. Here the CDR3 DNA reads TGTGCCAGTAGTATGTGGGGGGCAAGCAATCAGCCCCAGCATTTT. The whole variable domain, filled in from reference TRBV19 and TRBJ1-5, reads DGGITQSPKYLFRKEGQNVTLSCEQNLNHDAMYWYRQDPGQGLRLIYYSQIVNDFQKGDIAEGYSVSREKKESFPLTVTSAQKNPTAFYLCASSMWGASNQPQHFGDGTRLSIL.

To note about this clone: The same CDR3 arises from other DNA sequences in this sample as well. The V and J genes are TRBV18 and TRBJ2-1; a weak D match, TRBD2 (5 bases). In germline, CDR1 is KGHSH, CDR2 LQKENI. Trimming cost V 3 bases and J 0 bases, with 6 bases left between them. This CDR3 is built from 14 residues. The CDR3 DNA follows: TGTGCCAGCTCACCGGGGAGCTCCTACAATGAGCAGTTCTTC. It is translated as CASSPGSSYNEQFF.

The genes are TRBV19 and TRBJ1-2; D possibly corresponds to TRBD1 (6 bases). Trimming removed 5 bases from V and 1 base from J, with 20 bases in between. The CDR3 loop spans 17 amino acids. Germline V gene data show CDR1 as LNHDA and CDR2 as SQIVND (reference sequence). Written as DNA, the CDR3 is TGTGCCAGTAGTGTGACAGGCCGCGGAACCCATAACTATGGCTACACCTTC. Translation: CASSVTGRGTHNYGYTF.

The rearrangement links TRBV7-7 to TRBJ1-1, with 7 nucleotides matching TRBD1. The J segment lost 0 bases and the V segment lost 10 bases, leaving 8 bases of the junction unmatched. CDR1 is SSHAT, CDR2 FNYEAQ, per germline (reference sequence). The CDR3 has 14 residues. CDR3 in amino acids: CAISPGQLNTEAFF. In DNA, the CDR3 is TGTGCCATCTCACCGGGACAGTTGAACACTGAAGCTTTCTTT.

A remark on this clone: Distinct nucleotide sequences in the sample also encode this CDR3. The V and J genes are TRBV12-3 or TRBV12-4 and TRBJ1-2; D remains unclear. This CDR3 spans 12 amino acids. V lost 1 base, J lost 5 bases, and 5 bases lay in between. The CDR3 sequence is CASSLEGYGYTF. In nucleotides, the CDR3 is TGTGCCAGCAGTTTAGAGGGTTATGGCTACACCTTC.